The 13 T cell receptor beta chains below all came from one sample that was sequenced in a study of OX40 agonist ivuxolimab in advanced cancers. Data came from immunoSEQ multiplex PCR; TCRdb stores just in-frame clones and leaves some out. Among about 82,000 clones, around nine tenths were seen once, and the ten largest hold roughly 2%. The sample consisted of CD4+ or CD8+ T cells sorted from blood, taken in a trial of the OX40 agonist ivuxolimab. These receptors originate from an adult with an advanced solid tumor such as melanoma, head and neck, liver or kidney cancer.

V and J are TRBV29-1 and TRBJ2-5, with D perhaps TRBD2 (6 bases). V was clipped by 4 bases and J by 2 bases, with 14 bases between them. Germline loops: CDR1 SQVTM, CDR2 ANQGSEA. There are 14 residues in the CDR3. The DNA of the CDR3 is TGCAGCGTTGCGGGACTCCTAAGACAAGAGACCCAGTACTTC. Translating gives CSVAGLLRQETQYF.

The chain links TRBV5-6 to TRBJ2-2; 8 bases are shared with TRBD2. The CDR3 extends over 17 amino acids. Germline V lookup: CDR1 SGHDT, CDR2 YYEEEE. V lost 1 base and J lost 5; bases outside the gene matches: 10. The CDR3 reads CASSLSPGGLGTGELFF. The DNA of the CDR3 is TGTGCCAGCAGCTTGTCTCCGGGAGGGCTTGGTACCGGGGAGCTGTTTTTT.

The chain uses TRBV19 and TRBJ1-5; D perhaps matches TRBD1 (6 bases). With 9 bases removed from V and 6 bases from J, the gap between germline ends came to 24 bases. The germline V gene encodes CDR1 LNHDA and CDR2 SQIVND (reference sequence). The CDR3 spans 16 residues. The CDR3 nucleotides are TGTGCCAGCTCTAGGGGTGGATGGGGGGCGGGTCAGCCCCAGCATTTT. Translating gives CASSRGGWGAGQPQHF.

The V gene is TRBV4-2, the J gene TRBJ2-5; the D is unclear. The closer fit of TRBJ2-7 to the DNA end suggests the J call may be wrong. In germline, CDR1 is LGHNA, CDR2 YNFKEQ. The CDR3 sequence is 15 residues long. The CDR3 DNA reads TGTGCCAGCAGCCATGGCACAGAAGGAGCCTACGAGCAGTACTTC. Translating gives CASSHGTEGAYEQYF.

This clone was observed a few times. This chain uses TRBV7-2 with TRBJ2-3; D gene unclear. CDR3 size: 14 residues. The germline CDR1 and CDR2 sequences are SGHTA and FQGNSA. V was pared by 5 bases and J by 6 bases, with 15 bases between. The CDR3 nucleotides read TGTGCCAGCAGCAAAGATTTTAGTTCGGATACGCAGTATTTT. This gives the protein CASSKDFSSDTQYF.

The chain couples TRBV7-2 to TRBJ1-4; 7 bases map to TRBD1. Germline V gives CDR1 SGHTA, CDR2 FQGNSA. The V and J ends lost 5 bases and 10 bases, in that order; junction bases with no gene match: 7. CDR3 size: 13 residues. The CDR3 sequence is CASSLGQFGKLFF. CDR3 coding DNA: TGTGCCAGCAGCCTGGGACAGTTTGGAAAACTGTTTTTT.

The V call is TRBV19, the J call TRBJ2-7; D not certain. V was pared by 2 bases and J by 3 bases, with 11 bases between. The CDR3 spans 14 residues. Germline V gene lookup returns CDR1 LNHDA and CDR2 SQIVND (reference sequence). The DNA for the CDR3 is TGTGCCAGTAGTATATCGACGGCCATCTACGAGCAGTACTTC. Its translation is CASSISTAIYEQYF.

The V call is TRBV5-1, the J call TRBJ2-6; possible D gene TRBD1, 7 bases. The CDR3 spans 16 residues. Germline lookup yields CDR1 SGHRS and CDR2 YFSETQ. The V gene lost 3 bases and the J gene lost 0 bases, with 10 bases spanning the gap. For the CDR3, the DNA is TGCGCCAGCAGCTCAGGGGGGATCTCTGGGGCCAACGTCCTGACTTTC. Protein product: CASSSGGISGANVLTF.

The chain carries TRBV5-4 and TRBJ1-1; D may be TRBD1 (6 bases). Trimming removed 4 bases from V and 3 bases from J, with 19 bases in between. This CDR3 spans 16 amino acids. Germline V gene sequence: CDR1 SGHNT, CDR2 YYREEE (reference sequence). The DNA for the CDR3 is TGTGCCAGCAGCCCTGGGGGGGCGAATGCAGACACTGAAGCTTTCTTT. Translated, it gives CASSPGGANADTEAFF.

V usage is TRBV19 and J usage is TRBJ2-5; D may be TRBD2 (6 bases). Germline V gene data show CDR1 as LNHDA and CDR2 as SQIVND (reference sequence). There are 17 residues in the CDR3. The V and J ends lost 2 bases and 4 bases respectively, with 20 bases between them. This CDR3 is CASSISLHTAGLETQYF. Written as DNA, the CDR3 is TGTGCCAGTAGTATATCCCTCCATACGGCGGGGTTAGAGACCCAGTACTTC.

The chain has TRBV11-2 and TRBJ2-7, with 9 nucleotides matching TRBD1. Trimming took 5 bases from V and 1 from J; bases not matched to a gene: 6. From germline, CDR1 is SGHAT and CDR2 FQNNGV. The CDR3 is 15 amino acids. The CDR3 loop is CASSPRQGESYEQYF. The CDR3 DNA reads TGTGCCAGCAGCCCGAGACAGGGGGAATCCTACGAGCAGTACTTC. The complete variable domain, with remaining parts taken from reference TRBV11-2 and TRBJ2-7, reads EAGVAQSPRYKIIEKRQSVAFWCNPISGHATLYWYQQILGQGPKLLIQFQNNGVVDDSQLPKDRFSAERLKGVDSTLKIQPAKLEDSAVYLCASSPRQGESYEQYFGPGTRLTVT.

This clone has only one observation. The rearrangement joins TRBV5-1 to TRBJ1-3; no clear D gene. Germline V gene data show CDR1 as SGHRS and CDR2 as YFSETQ. V lost 2 bases and J 0 bases, leaving 9 bases between the germline ends. The CDR3 totals 15 residues. CDR3 region: CASSFGGLSGNTIYF. The CDR3 DNA follows: TGCGCCAGCAGCTTCGGAGGGCTCTCTGGAAACACCATATATTTT.

This sequence joins TRBV28 and TRBJ1-5, with D possibly matching TRBD1 (6 bases). Germline CDR1 reads MDHEN; CDR2 reads SYDVKM. The CDR3 extends over 15 amino acids. V was trimmed by 6 bases and J by 6 bases, leaving 18 bases between them. CDR3 DNA: TGTGCCAGCAGCCCAACGCAGGGGTGGCGTCAGCCCCAGCATTTT. This gives the protein CASSPTQGWRQPQHF. Combining the CDR3 with reference TRBV28 and TRBJ1-5 gives the whole variable domain DVKVTQSSRYLVKRTGEKVFLECVQDMDHENMFWYRQDPGLGLRLIYFSYDVKMKEKGDIPEGYSVSREKKERFSLILESASTNQTSMYLCASSPTQGWRQPQHFGDGTRLSIL.